The rows below give T cell receptor beta chains drawn from one sample of a study of cytomegalovirus exposure and HLA in healthy donors. The protocol was immunoSEQ multiplex PCR, while the TCRdb copy is restricted to in-frame clones and leaves out a portion. The sample has fewer than 200,000 clones, roughly four fifths seen once. Sample: PBMCs. These receptors were collected from a woman between 45 and 65 years old in good health and CMV-seronegative. Each CDR3 is given with its conserved first and last residue. The D gene is left open where the match is weak. Only part of the rows carry a size: once, few, many, or a class if the clone is expanded.

V: TRBV7-2
D: NA
size: NA
J: TRBJ2-7
CDR3: CASSSPGGQLRSGEQYF
DNA: TGTGCCAGCAGCTCCCCGGGAGGACAGCTTCGCTCGGGGGAGCAGTACTTC

V: TRBV5-6
D: TRBD1
size: NA
J: TRBJ2-1
CDR3: CASSFGTGDEQFF
DNA: TGTGCCAGCAGCTTCGGGACAGGGGATGAGCAGTTCTTC

V: TRBV7-2
D: NA
size: NA
J: TRBJ2-7
CDR3: CASSFGTKRVGQYF
DNA: TGTGCCAGCAGCTTTGGTACTAAGAGGGTAGGGCAGTACTTC

V: TRBV5-1
D: TRBD1
size: NA
J: TRBJ2-5
CDR3: CASSLGDRALETQYF
DNA: TGCGCCAGCAGCTTGGGGGACAGGGCGTTAGAGACCCAGTACTTC

V: TRBV28
D: NA
size: few
J: TRBJ2-2
CDR3: CASSNPRRGWTGELFF
DNA: TGTGCCAGCAGTAACCCCCGCAGGGGCTGGACCGGGGAGCTGTTTTTT

V: TRBV11-3
D: TRBD2
size: once
J: TRBJ2-7
CDR3: CASSWTSGFYEQYF
DNA: TGTGCCAGCAGCTGGACTAGCGGGTTCTACGAGCAGTACTTC

V: TRBV18
D: NA
size: NA
J: TRBJ2-7
CDR3: CASSYTDTYEQHF
DNA: TGTGCCAGCTCATATACAGATACCTACGAGCAGCACTTC

V: TRBV7-2
D: TRBD1
size: few
J: TRBJ1-2
CDR3: CASSAWDRGNYGYTF
DNA: TGTGCCAGCAGCGCTTGGGACAGGGGAAACTATGGCTACACCTTC

V: TRBV4-1
D: NA
size: NA
J: TRBJ2-7
CDR3: CASSQYRAYEQYF
DNA: TGCGCCAGCAGCCAGTACAGGGCTTACGAGCAGTACTTC

V: TRBV19
D: NA
size: NA
J: TRBJ1-1
CDR3: CASRGVAVMNTEAFF
DNA: TGTGCCAGTAGGGGGGTAGCGGTTATGAACACTGAAGCTTTCTTT

V: TRBV7-9
D: NA
size: NA
J: TRBJ2-1
CDR3: CASSHGRGSKYNEQFF
DNA: TGTGCCAGCAGCCACGGCAGGGGTTCCAAATACAATGAGCAGTTCTTC

V: TRBV7-2
D: NA
size: NA
J: TRBJ2-3
CDR3: CASSTRRGNTQYF
DNA: TGTGCCAGCAGCACCCGGAGAGGAAATACGCAGTATTTT

V: TRBV13
D: TRBD1
size: NA
J: TRBJ2-2
CDR3: CASSPGQGLHPGELFF
DNA: TGTGCCAGCAGCCCTGGACAGGGGCTACACCCAGGGGAGCTGTTTTTT

V: TRBV27
D: NA
size: NA
J: TRBJ2-2
CDR3: CATKENFRVTGELFF
DNA: TGTGCCACCAAGGAGAACTTCAGGGTCACCGGGGAGCTGTTTTTT

V: TRBV9
D: TRBD1
size: once
J: TRBJ2-2
CDR3: CASSFGAGGTGELFF
DNA: TGTGCCAGCAGCTTCGGGGCAGGGGGCACCGGGGAGCTGTTTTTT

V: TRBV5-1
D: NA
size: NA
J: TRBJ2-6
CDR3: CASSADGGGGGANVLTF
DNA: TGCGCCAGCAGCGCCGACGGCGGTGGAGGGGGGGCCAACGTCCTGACTTTC

V: TRBV5-1
D: NA
size: NA
J: TRBJ2-1
CDR3: CASSLDQRPLDEQFF
DNA: TGCGCCAGCAGCTTGGACCAGCGGCCCCTAGATGAGCAGTTCTTC

V: TRBV2
D: TRBD2
size: NA
J: TRBJ2-7
CDR3: CASTVPGAGGKQYF
DNA: TGTGCCAGCACCGTCCCGGGAGCGGGAGGGAAGCAGTACTTC

V: TRBV25-1
D: NA
size: NA
J: TRBJ1-1
CDR3: CASSPGGGNTEAFF
DNA: TGTGCCAGCAGTCCCGGGGGGGGGAACACTGAAGCTTTCTTT

V: TRBV25-1
D: TRBD1
size: NA
J: TRBJ2-5
CDR3: CASSEFTGGEETQYF
DNA: TGTGCCAGCAGTGAGTTTACAGGGGGCGAAGAGACCCAGTACTTC

V: TRBV30
D: TRBD1
size: NA
J: TRBJ1-5
CDR3: CAWSRGSNQPQHF
DNA: TGTGCCTGGAGCAGGGGGAGCAATCAGCCCCAGCATTTT

V: TRBV13
D: NA
size: NA
J: TRBJ1-1
CDR3: CASRPGPGNTEAFF
DNA: TGTGCCAGCAGACCAGGGCCCGGGAACACTGAAGCTTTCTTT

V: TRBV28
D: NA
size: NA
J: TRBJ1-4
CDR3: CASSLSAPTNEKLFF
DNA: TGTGCCAGCAGTTTAAGCGCGCCAACTAATGAAAAACTGTTTTTT

V: TRBV6-4
D: TRBD1
size: once
J: TRBJ2-2
CDR3: CASRVQGSNTGELFF
DNA: TGTGCCAGCAGGGTACAGGGGAGTAACACCGGGGAGCTGTTTTTT

V: TRBV6-5
D: NA
size: NA
J: TRBJ2-1
CDR3: CASSRGTEQFF
DNA: TGTGCCAGCAGCAGGGGTACTGAGCAGTTCTTC

V: TRBV30
D: NA
size: NA
J: TRBJ1-5
CDR3: CAWSAGLLSNQPQHF
DNA: TGTGCCTGGTCGGCAGGGTTGCTTAGCAATCAGCCCCAGCATTTT

V: TRBV4-3
D: TRBD2
size: NA
J: TRBJ2-1
CDR3: CASSQGVSGNNEQFF
DNA: TGCGCCAGCAGCCAAGGTGTTAGCGGGAACAATGAGCAGTTCTTC

V: TRBV27
D: NA
size: NA
J: TRBJ2-5
CDR3: CASSSRQHQETQYF
DNA: TGTGCCAGCAGTTCCCGACAGCACCAAGAGACCCAGTACTTC

V: TRBV7-2
D: NA
size: NA
J: TRBJ2-2
CDR3: CASSLGPGLNTGELFF
DNA: TGTGCCAGCAGCTTAGGTCCAGGTTTGAACACCGGGGAGCTGTTTTTT

V: TRBV5-1
D: TRBD1
size: few
J: TRBJ1-2
CDR3: CASSFDRGRYGYTF
DNA: TGCGCCAGCAGCTTCGACAGGGGGAGGTATGGCTACACCTTC

V: TRBV7-2
D: TRBD1
size: NA
J: TRBJ2-7
CDR3: CASSIAGTENYEQYF
DNA: TGTGCCAGCAGCATAGCCGGGACAGAGAATTACGAGCAGTACTTC

V: TRBV19
D: NA
size: NA
J: TRBJ1-4
CDR3: CASSSRQTDNEKLFF
DNA: TGTGCCAGTAGTTCCCGACAGACTGACAATGAAAAACTGTTTTTT

V: TRBV2
D: TRBD1
size: few
J: TRBJ2-7
CDR3: CASSGQGESLYEQYF
DNA: TGTGCCAGCAGTGGCCAGGGGGAGTCGTTGTACGAGCAGTACTTC

V: TRBV2
D: NA
size: NA
J: TRBJ2-6
CDR3: CASNARIGVLTF
DNA: TGTGCCAGCAACGCTAGAATTGGCGTCCTGACTTTC

V: TRBV2
D: TRBD2
size: NA
J: TRBJ2-1
CDR3: CASGSSGSYNEQFF
DNA: TGTGCCAGCGGATCTAGCGGGAGTTACAATGAGCAGTTCTTC

V: TRBV7-9
D: TRBD1
size: once
J: TRBJ2-6
CDR3: CASRTGTGTSGANVLTF
DNA: TGTGCCAGCAGAACCGGGACAGGGACATCTGGGGCCAACGTCCTGACTTTC

V: TRBV19
D: NA
size: NA
J: TRBJ2-7
CDR3: CASSTNSVHEQYF
DNA: TGTGCCAGTAGTACCAACTCCGTCCACGAGCAGTACTTC

V: TRBV6-5
D: NA
size: NA
J: TRBJ1-2
CDR3: CASSTKGGGGYGYTF
DNA: TGTGCCAGCAGCACGAAGGGAGGCGGAGGCTATGGCTACACCTTC

V: TRBV2
D: TRBD1
size: NA
J: TRBJ2-7
CDR3: CASRGTGLYEQYF
DNA: TGTGCCAGTCGAGGGACAGGGCTCTACGAGCAGTACTTC

V: TRBV7-9
D: NA
size: few
J: TRBJ2-7
CDR3: CASGLGAYEQYF
DNA: TGTGCCAGCGGACTGGGTGCCTACGAGCAGTACTTC

V: TRBV14
D: TRBD1
size: few
J: TRBJ1-6
CDR3: CASSQGQGASTPLHF
DNA: TGTGCCAGCAGCCAAGGGCAGGGGGCGAGTACACCCCTCCACTTT

V: TRBV29-1
D: TRBD1
size: NA
J: TRBJ2-1
CDR3: CSVMRDSNEQFF
DNA: TGCAGCGTGATGAGGGACAGCAATGAGCAGTTCTTC

V: TRBV27
D: NA
size: NA
J: TRBJ1-5
CDR3: CASSLSGALSNQPQHF
DNA: TGTGCCAGCAGTTTATCGGGGGCACTCAGTAATCAGCCCCAGCATTTT

V: TRBV27
D: NA
size: NA
J: TRBJ2-1
CDR3: CASSSESFYNEQFF
DNA: TGTGCCAGCAGTTCCGAAAGCTTCTACAATGAGCAGTTCTTC

V: TRBV7-8
D: NA
size: NA
J: TRBJ1-1
CDR3: CASSPLYGTEQNTEAFF
DNA: TGTGCCAGCAGCCCCCTTTATGGTACAGAGCAGAACACTGAAGCTTTCTTT

V: TRBV29-1
D: NA
size: once
J: TRBJ1-1
CDR3: CSVVEGLNTEAFF
DNA: TGCAGCGTTGTGGAGGGCTTAAACACTGAAGCTTTCTTT

V: TRBV5-8
D: NA
size: NA
J: TRBJ2-1
CDR3: CASSLGTPNEQFF
DNA: TGTGCCAGCAGCTTGGGGACTCCCAATGAGCAGTTCTTC

V: TRBV29-1
D: TRBD1
size: NA
J: TRBJ2-7
CDR3: CSVEKGTGGSYEQYF
DNA: TGCAGCGTTGAAAAGGGGACAGGGGGTTCCTACGAGCAGTACTTC

V: TRBV7-9
D: TRBD2
size: NA
J: TRBJ2-7
CDR3: CSSSLGGSYEQYF
DNA: TGTTCCAGCAGCTTAGGCGGGAGCTACGAGCAGTACTTC

V: TRBV7-2
D: NA
size: NA
J: TRBJ1-3
CDR3: CASSFGGFGNTIYF
DNA: TGTGCCAGCAGCTTTGGAGGGTTTGGAAACACCATATATTTT

V: TRBV28
D: NA
size: NA
J: TRBJ1-3
CDR3: CASSLGLLPGNTIYF
DNA: TGTGCCAGCAGTTTGGGGCTTCTCCCTGGGAACACCATATATTTT

V: TRBV30
D: TRBD2
size: NA
J: TRBJ2-1
CDR3: CAWSGLLAGGSYNEQFF
DNA: TGTGCCTGGAGTGGACTACTAGCGGGAGGCTCCTACAATGAGCAGTTCTTC

V: TRBV19
D: NA
size: once
J: TRBJ1-2
CDR3: CASSSQDYGYTF
DNA: TGTGCCAGTAGTAGTCAGGACTATGGCTACACCTTC

V: TRBV9
D: NA
size: NA
J: TRBJ2-7
CDR3: CASSDTGYEQYF
DNA: TGTGCCAGCAGCGACACAGGGTACGAGCAGTACTTC

V: TRBV11-3
D: TRBD2
size: NA
J: TRBJ2-1
CDR3: CASSRGGGLYNEQFF
DNA: TGTGCCAGCAGCCGGGGCGGGGGGCTCTACAATGAGCAGTTCTTC

V: TRBV4-3
D: NA
size: NA
J: TRBJ2-3
CDR3: CASSQDWPDTDTQYF
DNA: TGCGCCAGCAGCCAAGATTGGCCAGACACAGATACGCAGTATTTT

V: TRBV28
D: NA
size: NA
J: TRBJ2-7
CDR3: CASSPVGGREQYF
DNA: TGTGCCAGCAGCCCTGTGGGAGGTCGCGAGCAGTACTTC

V: TRBV7-9
D: TRBD1
size: NA
J: TRBJ1-1
CDR3: CSSSSWGTGRMSEAFF
DNA: TGTTCCAGCAGCTCGTGGGGGACAGGGAGGATGAGTGAAGCTTTCTTT

V: TRBV5-8
D: NA
size: few
J: TRBJ2-4
CDR3: CASSLLLVSKNIQYF
DNA: TGTGCCAGCAGCTTGCTTCTAGTATCCAAAAACATTCAGTACTTC

V: TRBV5-5
D: TRBD1
size: NA
J: TRBJ2-7
CDR3: CASSFVVTGVYEQYF
DNA: TGTGCCAGCAGCTTTGTGGTGACAGGGGTCTACGAGCAGTACTTC